This T cell receptor beta chain is from a study of cytomegalovirus exposure and HLA in healthy donors. The PCR used 60 Vbeta and 13 Jbeta primers. Some clones are missing from TCRdb's copy, which holds only in-frame ones; the method was immunoSEQ multiplex PCR. The data hold 90,000 to 150,000 clones, with about 86% observed a single time. The CDR3 consists of 15 residues. Germline CDR1 and CDR2: SNHLY and FYNNEI. Trimming removed 3 bases from V and 1 base from J, with 12 bases in between. The specimen sequenced was PBMCs. This receptor was taken from a middle-aged woman in good health and CMV-seronegative. The chain is built from TRBV2 and TRBJ1-1; no firm D call. The CDR3 DNA sequence: TGTGCCAGCAGTGATACTATTAACGGGAACACTGAAGCTTTCTTT. Protein: CASSDTINGNTEAFF.